The entry below describes one T cell receptor (beta chain). Its target is not known. Because the CDR3 is missing its conserved closing phenylalanine or tryptophan, this is likely a read error. Semi-nested PCR with Nested Universal Primer A followed constant-region reverse priming of full-length variable regions. Each CDR3 protein is one row after TCRdb ran MiXCR on the 5' RACE reads. The sample consists of about 57,000 distinct CDR3 sequences, about 28% of them appearing once. Regarding the study as a whole: The larger-cohort validation was restricted to a single TCR beta V-J rearrangement rather than whole repertoires.

The CDR3 has 14 residues. The germline V gene has CDR1 MNHNS and CDR2 SASEGT. The origin of this receptor is a female donor with breast cancer. The chain links TRBV6-1 to TRBJ1-5, with D possibly matching TRBD1 (5 bases). Sequenced material: tumor-infiltrating memory CD4+ T cells sorted from the breast tumor. Subset of the sample: memory CD4+ T cells, CD4+CD45RO+CD25-. CDR3 nucleotides: TGTGCCAGCAGTGATCGGGGGATTAATCGGCCCCAGCATTCT. Protein product: CASSDRGINRPQHS.